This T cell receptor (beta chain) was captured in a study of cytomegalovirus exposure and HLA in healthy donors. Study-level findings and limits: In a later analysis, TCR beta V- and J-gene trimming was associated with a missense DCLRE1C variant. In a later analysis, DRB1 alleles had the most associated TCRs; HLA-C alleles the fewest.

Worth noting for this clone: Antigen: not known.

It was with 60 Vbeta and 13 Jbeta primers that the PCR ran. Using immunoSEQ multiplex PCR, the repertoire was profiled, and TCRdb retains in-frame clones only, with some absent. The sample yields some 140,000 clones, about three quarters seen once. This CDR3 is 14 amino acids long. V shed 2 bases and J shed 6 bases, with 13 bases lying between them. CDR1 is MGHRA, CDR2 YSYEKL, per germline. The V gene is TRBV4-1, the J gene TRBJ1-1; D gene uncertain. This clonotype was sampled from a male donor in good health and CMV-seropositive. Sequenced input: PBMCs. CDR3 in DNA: TGCGCCAGCAGCCAATCGGACTATGGGGCTGAAGCTTTCTTT. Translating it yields CASSQSDYGAEAFF.